Described below is a single T cell receptor (beta chain) sequence and its context. The target antigen is unknown. The CDR3 totals 14 residues. Per the germline V gene, CDR1 is MGHRA and CDR2 is YSYEKL. V was pared by 3 bases and J by 7 bases, with 8 bases of the junction left unmatched. The isolated RNA, all of it, was reverse transcribed, so expressed TCRB transcripts were what got sequenced. The method was immunoSEQ multiplex PCR; TCRdb's version includes in-frame clones alone and lacks a portion of them. The sample consists of 50,000 to 55,000 clones, 55% to 80% of them appearing once. The entry originates in a study of beta chain features in type 1 diabetes. Findings and limits, study-wide: Moderate yet significant TCRB CDR3 shortening was seen in Type 1 diabetes patients in all four CD4+ subsets. Unsettled here was the matter of whether HLA type influences TCRB rearrangement.

The chain carries TRBV4-1 and TRBJ1-1; TRBD1 matches 7 bases. Sample: stem cell memory CD4+ T cells from blood. The TCR originated in a woman in her 30s with type 1 diabetes. CDR3 in amino acids: CASSHPGQLVEAFF. The CDR3 nucleotides are TGCGCCAGCAGCCATCCGGGACAGCTCGTTGAAGCTTTCTTT.